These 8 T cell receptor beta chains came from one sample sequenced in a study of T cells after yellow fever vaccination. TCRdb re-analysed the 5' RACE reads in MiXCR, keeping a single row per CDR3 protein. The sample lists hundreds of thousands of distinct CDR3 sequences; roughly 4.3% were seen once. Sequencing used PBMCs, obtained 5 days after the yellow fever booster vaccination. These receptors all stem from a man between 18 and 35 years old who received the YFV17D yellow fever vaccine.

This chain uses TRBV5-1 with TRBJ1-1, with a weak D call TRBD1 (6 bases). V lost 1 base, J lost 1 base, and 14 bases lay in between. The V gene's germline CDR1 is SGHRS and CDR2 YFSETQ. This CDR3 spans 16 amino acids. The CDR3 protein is CASSLRAGTSNTEAFF. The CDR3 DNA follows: TGCGCCAGCAGCTTGAGGGCCGGGACATCGAACACTGAAGCTTTCTTT.

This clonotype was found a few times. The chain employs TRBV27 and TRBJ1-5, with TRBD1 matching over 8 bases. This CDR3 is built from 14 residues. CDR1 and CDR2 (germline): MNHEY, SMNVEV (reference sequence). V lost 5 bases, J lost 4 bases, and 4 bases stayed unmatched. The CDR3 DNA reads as TGTGCCAGCAGTGAACGACAGGGGAATCAGCCCCAGCATTTT. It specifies CASSERQGNQPQHF.

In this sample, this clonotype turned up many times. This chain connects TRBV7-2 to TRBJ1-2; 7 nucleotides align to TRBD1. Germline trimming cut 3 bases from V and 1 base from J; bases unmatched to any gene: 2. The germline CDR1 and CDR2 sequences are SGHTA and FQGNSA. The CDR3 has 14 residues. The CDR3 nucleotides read TGTGCCAGCAGCTTGACAGGGTTTAACTATGGCTACACCTTC. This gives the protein CASSLTGFNYGYTF.

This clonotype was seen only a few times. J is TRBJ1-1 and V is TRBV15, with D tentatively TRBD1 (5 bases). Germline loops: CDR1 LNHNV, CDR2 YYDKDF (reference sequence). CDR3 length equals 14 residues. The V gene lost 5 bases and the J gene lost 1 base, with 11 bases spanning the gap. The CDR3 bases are TGTGCCACCAGCCTCCAGACAGAGAACACTGAAGCTTTCTTT. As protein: CATSLQTENTEAFF.

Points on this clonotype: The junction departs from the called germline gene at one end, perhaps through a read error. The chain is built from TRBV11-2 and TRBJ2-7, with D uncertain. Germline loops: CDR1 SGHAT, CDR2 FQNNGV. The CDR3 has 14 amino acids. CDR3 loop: CASSSTGPSYEKYF. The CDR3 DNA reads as TGTGCCAGCAGCTCAACCGGGCCCTCATACGAGAAGTACTTC.

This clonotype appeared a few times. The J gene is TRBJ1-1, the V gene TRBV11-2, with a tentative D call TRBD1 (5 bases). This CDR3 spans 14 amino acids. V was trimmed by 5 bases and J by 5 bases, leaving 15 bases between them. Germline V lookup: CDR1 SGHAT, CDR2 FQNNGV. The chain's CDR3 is CASSIGGGGTEAFF. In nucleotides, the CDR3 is TGTGCCAGCAGCATCGGGGGTGGAGGGACTGAAGCTTTCTTT. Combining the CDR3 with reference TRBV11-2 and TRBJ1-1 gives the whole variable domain EAGVAQSPRYKIIEKRQSVAFWCNPISGHATLYWYQQILGQGPKLLIQFQNNGVVDDSQLPKDRFSAERLKGVDSTLKIQPAKLEDSAVYLCASSIGGGGTEAFFGQGTRLTVV.

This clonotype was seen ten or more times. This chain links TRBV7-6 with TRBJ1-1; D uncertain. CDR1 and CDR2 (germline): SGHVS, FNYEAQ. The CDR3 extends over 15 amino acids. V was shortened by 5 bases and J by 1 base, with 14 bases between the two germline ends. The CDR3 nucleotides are TGTGCCAGCAGCCCTTCCACCGCTGCGAACACTGAAGCTTTCTTT. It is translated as CASSPSTAANTEAFF.

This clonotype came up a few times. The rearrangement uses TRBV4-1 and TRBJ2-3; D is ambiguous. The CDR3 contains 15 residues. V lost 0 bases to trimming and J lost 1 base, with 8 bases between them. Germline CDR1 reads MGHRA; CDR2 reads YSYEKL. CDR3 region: CASSQDSIRTDTQYF. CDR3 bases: TGCGCCAGCAGCCAAGATAGTATCCGCACAGATACGCAGTATTTT.